A single sample gave rise to the 17 T cell receptor beta chains below, sequenced in a study of T-cell reconstitution after alpha-beta-depleted transplantation in children. The library targeted TCRbeta and was prepared with unique molecular identifiers. TCRdb reprocessed the PCR reads with MiXCR, giving one entry per CDR3 protein. Of approximately 200,000 distinct CDR3 sequences in the sample, more than 12% were seen once. Sequencing used PBMCs from the stem cell graft donor, obtained from the stem cell graft. These receptors came from a human donor who donated a stem cell graft to a child with acute lymphoblastic leukemia.

This clonotype was seen repeatedly, ten times or more. This rearrangement joins TRBV5-1 to TRBJ2-2; 7 bases line up with TRBD1. CDR3 length: 16 residues. The germline gives CDR1 SGHRS, CDR2 YFSETQ. The J segment lost 0 bases and the V segment lost 4 bases, leaving 6 bases of the junction unmatched. CDR3 DNA: TGCGCCAGCAGCCGAGATGGACAGGCGAACACCGGGGAGCTGTTTTTT. Translating gives CASSRDGQANTGELFF.

This clonotype was counted only a few times. The chain recombines TRBV10-3 with TRBJ2-6; no firm D call. Trimming took 3 bases from V and 0 from J, leaving 12 bases between them. The CDR3 extends over 17 amino acids. Germline V gene sequence: CDR1 ENHRY, CDR2 SYGVKD. The CDR3 loop reads CAISDTASYSGANVLTF. The CDR3, as DNA: TGTGCCATCAGTGATACAGCATCCTACTCTGGGGCCAACGTCCTGACTTTC.

This clonotype was recorded at least ten times. This chain connects TRBV29-1 to TRBJ2-3, with unresolved D. The CDR3 covers 14 residues. CDR1 is SQVTM and CDR2 is ANQGSEA in the germline V gene. Trimming took 7 bases from V and 1 from J, leaving 15 bases between them. The CDR3 DNA reads as TGCAGCGCCATCTGGCAGGATGGCACAGATACGCAGTATTTT. It yields the protein CSAIWQDGTDTQYF.

This clonotype was picked up many times. The rearrangement links TRBV5-1 to TRBJ1-1; maybe TRBD1 (5 bases). From germline, CDR1 is SGHRS and CDR2 YFSETQ. The ends were cut back, 6 bases at V and 1 base at J, with 13 bases in the middle. CDR3 length: 14 amino acids. CDR3: CASTSDRRNTEAFF. The CDR3 nucleotides read TGCGCCAGCACTTCCGACAGAAGGAACACTGAAGCTTTCTTT.

This clonotype has only one observation. The chain carries TRBV29-1 and TRBJ1-2, with a tentative D call TRBD1 (5 bases). The CDR3 runs 10 residues. The germline V and J ends were trimmed by 5 bases and 9 bases, with 10 bases remaining between them. Germline CDR1 and CDR2: SQVTM and ANQGSEA. This CDR3 reads CSVLWGSYTF. The CDR3 DNA is TGCAGCGTTTTGTGGGGGAGCTACACCTTC.

This clonotype was seen at least ten times. V and J are TRBV28 and TRBJ1-4; possibly TRBD1 for D (5 bases). Germline values: CDR1 MDHEN, CDR2 SYDVKM. The CDR3 covers 11 residues. V was trimmed by 2 bases and J by 13 bases, leaving 8 bases between them. CDR3 amino acids: CASSLQGGLFF. The DNA of the CDR3 is TGTGCCAGCAGTTTACAGGGTGGACTGTTTTTT.

Comments on this clonotype: A read error may be the cause here, since a much bigger clone is one base away. The CDR3, as DNA: TGTGCCCGCAGCGCCGGGACAGGGAGGCAGCCCCAGCATTTT. This sequence encodes CARSAGTGRQPQHF. The chain recombines TRBV12-3 or TRBV12-4 with TRBJ1-5; TRBD1 agrees at 9 bases. The CDR3 has 14 amino acids.

This clonotype was seen repeatedly, ten times or more. The V call is TRBV10-3, the J call TRBJ2-7; no reliable D call. The V and J ends lost 2 bases and 2 bases respectively, with 16 bases between them. Germline assignment: CDR1 ENHRY and CDR2 SYGVKD. CDR3 length: 16 amino acids. CDR3 coding DNA: TGTGCCATCAGTGAGCCCAAATCGACAAAGACCTACGAGCAGTACTTC. Translating gives CAISEPKSTKTYEQYF.

V usage is TRBV5-1 and J usage is TRBJ2-1; 8 nucleotides agree with TRBD2. Germline trimming cut 2 bases from V and 9 bases from J; bases unmatched to any gene: 4. From germline, CDR1 is SGHRS and CDR2 YFSETQ. The CDR3 contains 13 residues. As DNA, the CDR3 is TGCGCCAGCAGCTTTGCCGGGAGGGGTGAGCAGTTCTTC. Protein sequence: CASSFAGRGEQFF.

This clonotype was counted at least ten times. This rearrangement joins TRBV20-1 to TRBJ2-1; unclear D gene. Germline-derived CDR1 and CDR2 are DFQATT and SNEGSKA (reference sequence). The CDR3 is 13 residues long. The V end was cut by 5 bases, the J end by 0 bases, with 8 bases between. The CDR3 protein is CSAPRNSYNEQFF. The CDR3 nucleotides are TGCAGTGCTCCCCGCAACTCCTACAATGAGCAGTTCTTC.

This clonotype was detected many times. The chain couples TRBV3-1 to TRBJ2-7, with 11 bases fitting TRBD1. From germline, CDR1 is LGHDT and CDR2 YNNKEL (reference sequence). This CDR3 is built from 16 residues. Trimming took 1 base from V and 7 from J; bases not matched to a gene: 9. The CDR3 bases are TGTGCCAGCAGCCAAGGGGGAGGACAGGGGGCTTGGGAGCAGTACTTC. This sequence encodes CASSQGGGQGAWEQYF.

This clonotype was observed many times. The chain couples TRBV20-1 to TRBJ2-5; TRBD2 matches at 8 bases. Trimming took 3 bases from V and 5 from J; bases not matched to a gene: 5. The CDR3 covers 13 residues. Germline loops: CDR1 DFQATT, CDR2 SNEGSKA (reference sequence). The CDR3 region has the DNA TGCAGTGCTAGCGGGAGGGCGGGGGAGACCCAGTACTTC. It codes for CSASGRAGETQYF.

The rearrangement links TRBV12-3 or TRBV12-4 to TRBJ1-3; D gene ambiguous. V was cut by 3 bases and J by 0 bases, with 6 bases left in between. This CDR3 region has 14 residues. The CDR3 sequence is CASSFYTSGNTIYF. Here the CDR3 DNA reads TGTGCCAGCAGTTTTTATACCTCTGGAAACACCATATATTTT.

This chain uses TRBV5-1 with TRBJ1-6; D is ambiguous. The CDR3 covers 13 residues. Germline V gives CDR1 SGHRS, CDR2 YFSETQ. The V end was cut by 4 bases, the J end by 9 bases, with 11 bases between. CDR3 amino acids: CASSPWMGSPLHF. The CDR3 nucleotides are TGCGCCAGCAGCCCCTGGATGGGTTCACCCCTCCACTTT.

The table lists this clonotype with a few counts. The chain joins TRBV28 to TRBJ1-2; no clear D. The CDR3 extends over 12 amino acids. Germline CDR1 reads MDHEN; CDR2 reads SYDVKM. Trimming stripped 7 bases from V and 5 bases from J, with 11 bases between. As DNA, the CDR3 is TGTGCCAGCAAATATGATCGTTATGGCTACACCTTC. Its translation is CASKYDRYGYTF.

This clonotype was counted at least ten times. The chain employs TRBV27 and TRBJ1-5; a possible D gene is TRBD1 (5 bases). The V gene's germline CDR1 is MNHEY and CDR2 SMNVEV (reference sequence). This CDR3 is built from 14 residues. The ends were cut back, 6 bases at V and 0 bases at J, with 9 bases in the middle. The CDR3 DNA reads TGTGCCAGCAGCAACAGGAGTAGCAATCAGCCCCAGCATTTT. Amino acids: CASSNRSSNQPQHF.

This clonotype was counted only a few times. CDR3 amino acids: CSARPRSTDTQYF. CDR3 coding DNA: TGCAGTGCTAGGCCCCGCTCCACAGATACGCAGTATTTT. The chain has TRBV20-1 and TRBJ2-3; D is undetermined. The V gene's germline CDR1 is DFQATT and CDR2 SNEGSKA (reference sequence). The CDR3 is 13 amino acids. The germline V and J ends were trimmed by 3 bases and 2 bases, with 9 bases remaining between them.